This TCR beta chain was observed in a study of CXCR3-negative and CXCR3-positive naive CD8 T cells. The CDR3 covers 13 residues. Germline CDR1 and CDR2: SQVTM and ANQGSEA. Points from the study as a whole: Naive subsets had comparable surface CD5; TCR strength was inferred from TRB CDR3 properties.

Note on this clonotype: The antigen is unknown.

The libraries of TRB cDNA were constructed through 5' RACE using UMI labels. Each CDR3 protein gets one entry in TCRdb, which reprocessed the 5' RACE reads and gives no DNA. The table gives 100,000 to 150,000 distinct CDR3 sequences; the top ten clones make up 0.45% to 0.6% of it. CD45RO-CCR7+CD27+CD95- defined naive CD8+ T cells. The V gene is TRBV29-1, the J gene TRBJ2-1; TCRdb proposes TRBD1, but this gene call is untestable without DNA. This receptor was obtained from a human donor in good health. Some clones in this sample may be carry-over from other donors' samples. The sample comprised naive CXCR3- CD8+ T cells from blood. Indicated subset: CD45RO-CCR7+CD27+CD95- naive CD8+ T cells lacking CXCR3 (TNR3-). This CDR3 reads CSALTGGGDEQFF.